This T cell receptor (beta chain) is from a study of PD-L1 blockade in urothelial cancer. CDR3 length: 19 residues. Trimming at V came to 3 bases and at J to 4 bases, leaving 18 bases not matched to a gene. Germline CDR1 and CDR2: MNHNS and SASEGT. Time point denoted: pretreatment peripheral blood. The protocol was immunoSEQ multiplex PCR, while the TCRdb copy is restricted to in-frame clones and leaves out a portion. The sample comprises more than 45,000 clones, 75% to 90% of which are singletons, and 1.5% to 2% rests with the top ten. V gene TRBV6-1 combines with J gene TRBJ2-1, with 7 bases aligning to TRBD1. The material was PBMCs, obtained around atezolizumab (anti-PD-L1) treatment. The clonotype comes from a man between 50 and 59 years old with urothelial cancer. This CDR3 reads CASSEKRPGGSLWYNEQFF. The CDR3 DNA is TGTGCCAGCAGTGAGAAGAGGCCAGGGGGTTCTCTTTGGTACAATGAGCAGTTCTTC.